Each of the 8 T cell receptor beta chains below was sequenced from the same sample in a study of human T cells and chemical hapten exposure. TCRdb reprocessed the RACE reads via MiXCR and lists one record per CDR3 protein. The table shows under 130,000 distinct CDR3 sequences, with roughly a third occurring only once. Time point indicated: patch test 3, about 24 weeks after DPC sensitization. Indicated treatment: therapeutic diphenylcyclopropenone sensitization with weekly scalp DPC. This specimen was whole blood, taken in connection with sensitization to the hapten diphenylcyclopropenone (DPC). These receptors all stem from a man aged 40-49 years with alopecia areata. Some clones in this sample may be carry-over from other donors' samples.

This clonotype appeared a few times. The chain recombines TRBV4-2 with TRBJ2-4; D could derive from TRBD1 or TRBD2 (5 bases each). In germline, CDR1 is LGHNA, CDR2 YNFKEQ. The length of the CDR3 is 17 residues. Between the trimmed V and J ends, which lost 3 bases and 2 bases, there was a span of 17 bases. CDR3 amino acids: CASSQSSRGFSKNIQYF. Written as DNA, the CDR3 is TGTGCCAGCAGCCAGTCCTCGAGGGGCTTCTCCAAAAACATTCAGTACTTC.

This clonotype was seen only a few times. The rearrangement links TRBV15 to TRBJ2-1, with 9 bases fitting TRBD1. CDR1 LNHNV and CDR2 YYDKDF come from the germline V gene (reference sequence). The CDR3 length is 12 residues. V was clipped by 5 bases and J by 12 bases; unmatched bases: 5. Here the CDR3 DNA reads TGTGCCACCAGCCGGGACAGGGTAGGGCAGTTCTTC. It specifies CATSRDRVGQFF.

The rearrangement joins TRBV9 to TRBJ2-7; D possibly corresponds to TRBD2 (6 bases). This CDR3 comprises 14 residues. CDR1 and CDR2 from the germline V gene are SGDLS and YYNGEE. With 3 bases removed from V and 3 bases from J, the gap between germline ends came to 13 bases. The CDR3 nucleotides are TGTGCCAGCAGCGGAGGGGCGGGAAACTACGAGCAGTACTTC. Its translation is CASSGGAGNYEQYF.

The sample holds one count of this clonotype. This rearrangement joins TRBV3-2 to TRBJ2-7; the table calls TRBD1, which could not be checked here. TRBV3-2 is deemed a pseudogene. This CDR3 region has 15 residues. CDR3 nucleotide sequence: TGTGCCAGCAGCCAACCCCCGGGGGGCAGGAAAAAGCAGTACGTC. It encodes CASSQPPGGRKKQYV.

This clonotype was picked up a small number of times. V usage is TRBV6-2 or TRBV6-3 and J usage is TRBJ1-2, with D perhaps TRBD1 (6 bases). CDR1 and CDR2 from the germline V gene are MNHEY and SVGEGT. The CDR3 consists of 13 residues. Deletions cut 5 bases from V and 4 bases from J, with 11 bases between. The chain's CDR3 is CASSTDSRYGYTF. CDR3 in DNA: TGTGCCAGCAGTACGGACAGCCGCTATGGCTACACCTTC.

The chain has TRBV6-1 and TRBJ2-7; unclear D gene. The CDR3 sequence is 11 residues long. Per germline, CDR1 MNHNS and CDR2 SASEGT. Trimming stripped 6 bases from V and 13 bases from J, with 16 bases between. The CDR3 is CASRLNSQGYV. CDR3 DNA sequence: TGTGCCAGCAGACTAAATTCCCAAGGTTACGTC.

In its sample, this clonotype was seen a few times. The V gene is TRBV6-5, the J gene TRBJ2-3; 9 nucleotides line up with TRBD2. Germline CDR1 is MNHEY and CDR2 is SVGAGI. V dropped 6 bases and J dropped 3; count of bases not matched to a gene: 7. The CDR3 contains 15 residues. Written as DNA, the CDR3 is TGTGCCAGCAGAGATAGCGGGAGCCCGACAGATACGCAGTATTTT. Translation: CASRDSGSPTDTQYF.

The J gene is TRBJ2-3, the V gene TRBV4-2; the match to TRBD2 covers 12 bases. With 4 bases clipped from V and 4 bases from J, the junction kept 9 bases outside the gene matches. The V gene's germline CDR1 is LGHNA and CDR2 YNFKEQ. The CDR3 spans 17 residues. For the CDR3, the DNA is TGTGCCAGCAGCCCAACTACTAGCGGGAGGCCCGCAGATACGCAGTATTTT. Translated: CASSPTTSGRPADTQYF.